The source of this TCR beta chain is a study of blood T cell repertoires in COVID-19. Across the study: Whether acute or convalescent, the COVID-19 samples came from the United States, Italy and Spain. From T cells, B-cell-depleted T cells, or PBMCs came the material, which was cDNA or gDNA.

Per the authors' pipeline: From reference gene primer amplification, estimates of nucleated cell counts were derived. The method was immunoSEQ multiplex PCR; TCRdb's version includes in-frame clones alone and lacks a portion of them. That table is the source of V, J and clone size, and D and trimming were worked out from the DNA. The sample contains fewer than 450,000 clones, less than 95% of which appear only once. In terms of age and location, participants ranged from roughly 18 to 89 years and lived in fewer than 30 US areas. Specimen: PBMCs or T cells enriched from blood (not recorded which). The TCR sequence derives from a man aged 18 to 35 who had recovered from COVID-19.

CDR3 protein: CASSSGSSNQPQHF. The CDR3, as DNA: TGCGCCAGCAGTTCGGGGTCGAGCAATCAGCCCCAGCATTTT. The V call is TRBV10-1, the J call TRBJ1-5, with D unclear. Germline values: CDR1 WNHNN, CDR2 SYGVQD (reference sequence). CDR3 size: 14 residues. V gave up 5 bases and J gave up 1 base, with 9 bases separating them.